These 3 T cell receptor beta chains were all obtained from the same sample, sequenced in a study of cytomegalovirus exposure and HLA in healthy donors. The PCR contained 60 Vbeta and 13 Jbeta primers. The assay was immunoSEQ multiplex PCR, and TCRdb's table has in-frame clones only and misses some. The table includes approximately 130,000 clones, 75% to 85% detected once. The specimen sequenced was PBMCs. The receptors derive from a man aged 45 to 65 in good health and CMV-seronegative.

The chain couples TRBV4-3 to TRBJ1-2; D is possibly TRBD1 (6 bases). V was pared by 0 bases and J by 6 bases, with 14 bases between. The length of the CDR3 is 15 residues. Germline CDR1 LGHNA, CDR2 YSLEER. The CDR3 DNA reads as TGCGCCAGCAGCCAAGATCCTGTACAGGGCCATGGCTACACCTTC. Its translation: CASSQDPVQGHGYTF.

The chain uses TRBV4-1 and TRBJ2-5; D possibly corresponds to TRBD1 (6 bases). Germline CDR1 and CDR2: MGHRA and YSYEKL. The CDR3 has 15 amino acids. The V end was cut by 4 bases, the J end by 4 bases, with 16 bases between. For the CDR3, the DNA is TGCGCCAGCAGCCCAGGAGTGGGGGCTGGAGAGACCCAGTACTTC. Encoded protein: CASSPGVGAGETQYF.

This clone was recorded only once. The rearrangement links TRBV30 to TRBJ1-2; tentative D call: TRBD1 (5 bases). The V gene lost 3 bases and the J gene lost 1 base, with 9 bases spanning the gap. Germline V lookup: CDR1 GTSNPN, CDR2 SVGIG (reference sequence). The CDR3 sequence is 13 residues long. CDR3 protein: CAWRNQGNYGYTF. The CDR3 bases are TGTGCCTGGAGGAACCAGGGTAACTATGGCTACACCTTC.